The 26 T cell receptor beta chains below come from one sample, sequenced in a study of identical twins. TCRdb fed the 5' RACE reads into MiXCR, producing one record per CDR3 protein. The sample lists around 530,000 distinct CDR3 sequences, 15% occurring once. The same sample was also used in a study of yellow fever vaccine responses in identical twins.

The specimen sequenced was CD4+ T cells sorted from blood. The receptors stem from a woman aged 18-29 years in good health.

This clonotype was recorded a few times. CDR3 in amino acids: CSAQGSRTEAFF. CDR3 in DNA: TGCAGCGCCCAGGGGTCACGGACTGAAGCTTTCTTT. The chain combines TRBV29-1 with TRBJ1-1; D may be TRBD1 (6 bases). The CDR3 covers 12 residues. The V end lost 7 bases, the J end lost 5 bases, and 14 bases lay between the germline ends. The V gene's germline CDR1 is SQVTM and CDR2 ANQGSEA.

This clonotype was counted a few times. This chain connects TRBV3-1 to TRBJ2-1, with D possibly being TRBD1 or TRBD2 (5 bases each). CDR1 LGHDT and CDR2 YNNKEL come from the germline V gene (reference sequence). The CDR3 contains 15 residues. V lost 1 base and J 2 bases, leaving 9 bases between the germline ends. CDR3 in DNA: TGTGCCAGCAGCCAAGTACTAGGGGCCTACAATGAGCAGTTCTTC. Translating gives CASSQVLGAYNEQFF.

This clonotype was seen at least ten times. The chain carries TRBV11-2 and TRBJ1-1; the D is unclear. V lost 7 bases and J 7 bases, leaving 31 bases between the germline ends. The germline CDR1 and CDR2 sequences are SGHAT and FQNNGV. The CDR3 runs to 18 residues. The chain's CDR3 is CASKAPAFKPGRRVEAFF. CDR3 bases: TGTGCCAGCAAGGCTCCGGCATTCAAACCGGGGAGGCGCGTTGAAGCTTTCTTT.

For the CDR3, the DNA is TGTGCCAGCAGCCTTCCGGGGGCTAGCACAGATACGCAGTATTTT. The encoded protein is CASSLPGASTDTQYF. V gene TRBV7-2 combines with J gene TRBJ2-3; D is possibly TRBD1 or TRBD2 (6 bases each). Trimming cost V 5 bases and J 0 bases, with 12 bases left between them. Germline CDR1 SGHTA, CDR2 FQGNSA. This CDR3 comprises 15 residues.

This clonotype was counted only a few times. This chain's CDR3 is CSARGEGPDTQYF. The DNA for the CDR3 is TGCAGTGCTAGAGGGGAGGGCCCAGATACGCAGTATTTT. The gene calls are TRBV20-1 and TRBJ2-3; 7 bases line up with TRBD2. Germline V gene lookup returns CDR1 DFQATT and CDR2 SNEGSKA (reference sequence). V dropped 1 base and J dropped 4; count of bases not matched to a gene: 2. This CDR3 has 13 amino acids.

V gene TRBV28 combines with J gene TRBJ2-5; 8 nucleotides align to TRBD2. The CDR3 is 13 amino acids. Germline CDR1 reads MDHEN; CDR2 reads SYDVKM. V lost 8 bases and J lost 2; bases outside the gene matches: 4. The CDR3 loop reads CASCIAGQETQYF. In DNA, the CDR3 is TGTGCCAGCTGCATAGCGGGGCAAGAGACCCAGTACTTC.

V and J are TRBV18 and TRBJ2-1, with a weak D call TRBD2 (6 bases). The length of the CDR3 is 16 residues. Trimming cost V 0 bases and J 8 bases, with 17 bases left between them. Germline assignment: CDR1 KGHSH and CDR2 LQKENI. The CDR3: CASSPPIRGTRDEQFF. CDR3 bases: TGTGCCAGCTCACCACCGATTCGGGGGACCAGGGATGAGCAGTTCTTC.

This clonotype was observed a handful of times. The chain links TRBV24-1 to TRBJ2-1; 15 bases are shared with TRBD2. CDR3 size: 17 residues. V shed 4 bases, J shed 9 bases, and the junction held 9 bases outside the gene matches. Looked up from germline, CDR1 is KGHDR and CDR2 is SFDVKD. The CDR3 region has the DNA TGTGCCACCAGTGACCGGACTAGCGGGAGGGCCGAAATTGAGCAGTTCTTC. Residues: CATSDRTSGRAEIEQFF.

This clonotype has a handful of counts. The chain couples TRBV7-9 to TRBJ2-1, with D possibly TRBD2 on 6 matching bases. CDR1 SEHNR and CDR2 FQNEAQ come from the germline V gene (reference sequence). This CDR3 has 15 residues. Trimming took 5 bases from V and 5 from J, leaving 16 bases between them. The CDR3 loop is CASSPPGTSHNEQFF. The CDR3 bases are TGTGCCAGCAGCCCGCCCGGGACTTCACACAATGAGCAGTTCTTC. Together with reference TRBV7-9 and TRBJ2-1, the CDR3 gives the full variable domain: DTGVSQNPRHKITKRGQNVTFRCDPISEHNRLYWYRQTLGQGPEFLTYFQNEAQLEKSRLLSDRFSAERPKGSFSTLEIQRTEQGDSAMYLCASSPPGTSHNEQFFGPGTRLTVL.

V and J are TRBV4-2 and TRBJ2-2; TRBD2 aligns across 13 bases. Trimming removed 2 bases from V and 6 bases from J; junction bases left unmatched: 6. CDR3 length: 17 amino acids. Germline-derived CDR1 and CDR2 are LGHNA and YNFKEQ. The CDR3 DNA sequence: TGTGCCAGCAGCCAACCACTAGCGGGAGGGTTATCCGGGGAGCTGTTTTTT. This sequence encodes CASSQPLAGGLSGELFF.

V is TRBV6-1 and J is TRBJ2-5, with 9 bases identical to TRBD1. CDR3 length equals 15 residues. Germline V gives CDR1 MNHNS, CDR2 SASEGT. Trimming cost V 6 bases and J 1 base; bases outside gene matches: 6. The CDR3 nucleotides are TGTGCCAGCAGCCCCGGGACAGGGACCCAAGAGACCCAGTACTTC. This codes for CASSPGTGTQETQYF.

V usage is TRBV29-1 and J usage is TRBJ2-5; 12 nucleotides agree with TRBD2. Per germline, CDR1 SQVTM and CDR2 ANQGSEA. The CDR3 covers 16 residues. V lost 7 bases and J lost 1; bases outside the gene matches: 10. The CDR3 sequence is CSGTEVGLAGQETQYF. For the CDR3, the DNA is TGCAGCGGCACTGAGGTGGGACTAGCGGGCCAAGAGACCCAGTACTTC.

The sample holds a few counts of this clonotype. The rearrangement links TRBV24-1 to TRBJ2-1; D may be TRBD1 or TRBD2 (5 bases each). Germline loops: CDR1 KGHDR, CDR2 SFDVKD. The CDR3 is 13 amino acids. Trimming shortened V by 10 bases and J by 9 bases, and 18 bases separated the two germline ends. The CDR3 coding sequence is TGTGCCACGGCTCGGGGCTCAGGTTCTGAGCAGTTCTTC. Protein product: CATARGSGSEQFF.

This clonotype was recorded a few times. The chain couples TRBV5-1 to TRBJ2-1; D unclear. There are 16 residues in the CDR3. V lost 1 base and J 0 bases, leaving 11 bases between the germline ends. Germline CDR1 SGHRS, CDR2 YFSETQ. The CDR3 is CASSLRDPSSYNEQFF. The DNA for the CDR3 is TGCGCCAGCAGCTTGCGCGATCCCAGCTCCTACAATGAGCAGTTCTTC.

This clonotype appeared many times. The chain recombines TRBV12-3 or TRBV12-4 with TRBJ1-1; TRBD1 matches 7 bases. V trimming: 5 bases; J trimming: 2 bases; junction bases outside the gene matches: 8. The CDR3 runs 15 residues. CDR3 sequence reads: CASSTRTGGNTEAFF. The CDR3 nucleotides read TGTGCCAGCAGTACCCGGACAGGAGGAAACACTGAAGCTTTCTTT.

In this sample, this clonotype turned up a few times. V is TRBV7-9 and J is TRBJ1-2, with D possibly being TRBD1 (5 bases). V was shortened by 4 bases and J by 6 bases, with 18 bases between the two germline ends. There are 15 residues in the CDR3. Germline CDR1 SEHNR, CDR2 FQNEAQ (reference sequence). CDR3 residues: CASSSSGASVDGYTF. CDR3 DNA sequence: TGTGCCAGCAGCTCGTCCGGGGCCTCAGTAGATGGCTACACCTTC. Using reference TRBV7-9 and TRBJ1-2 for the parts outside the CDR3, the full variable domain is DTGVSQNPRHKITKRGQNVTFRCDPISEHNRLYWYRQTLGQGPEFLTYFQNEAQLEKSRLLSDRFSAERPKGSFSTLEIQRTEQGDSAMYLCASSSSGASVDGYTFGSGTRLTVV.

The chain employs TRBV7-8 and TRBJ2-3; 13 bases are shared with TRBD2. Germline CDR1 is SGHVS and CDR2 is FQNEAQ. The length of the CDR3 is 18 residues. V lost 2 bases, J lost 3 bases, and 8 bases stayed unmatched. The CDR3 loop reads CASSLRGGLAGVTDTQYF. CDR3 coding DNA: TGTGCCAGCAGCTTAAGAGGTGGACTAGCGGGAGTGACAGATACGCAGTATTTT.

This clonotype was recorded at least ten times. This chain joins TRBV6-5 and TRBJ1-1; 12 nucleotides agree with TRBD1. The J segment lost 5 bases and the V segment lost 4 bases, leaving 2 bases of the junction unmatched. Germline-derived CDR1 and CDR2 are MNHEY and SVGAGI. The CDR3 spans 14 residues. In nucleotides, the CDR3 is TGTGCCAGCAGTTCGGGACAGGGGGCGACTGAAGCTTTCTTT. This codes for CASSSGQGATEAFF.

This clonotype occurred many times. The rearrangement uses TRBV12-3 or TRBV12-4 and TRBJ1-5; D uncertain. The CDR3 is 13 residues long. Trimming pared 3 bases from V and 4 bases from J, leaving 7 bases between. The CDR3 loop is CASSFSENQPQHF. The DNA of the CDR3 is TGTGCCAGCAGTTTTTCAGAGAATCAGCCCCAGCATTTT.

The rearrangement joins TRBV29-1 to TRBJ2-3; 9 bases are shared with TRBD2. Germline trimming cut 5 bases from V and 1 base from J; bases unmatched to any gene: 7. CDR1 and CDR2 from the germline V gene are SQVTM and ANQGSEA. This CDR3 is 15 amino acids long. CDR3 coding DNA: TGCAGCGTTACTCCGACTAGCGGCCGCACAGATACGCAGTATTTT. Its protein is CSVTPTSGRTDTQYF.

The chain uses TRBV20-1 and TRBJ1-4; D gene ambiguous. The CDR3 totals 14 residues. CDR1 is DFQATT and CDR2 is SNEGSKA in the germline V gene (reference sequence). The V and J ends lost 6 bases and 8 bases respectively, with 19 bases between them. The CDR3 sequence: CSANPPSGVEKLFF. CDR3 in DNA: TGCAGTGCAAACCCGCCGTCTGGGGTGGAAAAACTGTTTTTT.

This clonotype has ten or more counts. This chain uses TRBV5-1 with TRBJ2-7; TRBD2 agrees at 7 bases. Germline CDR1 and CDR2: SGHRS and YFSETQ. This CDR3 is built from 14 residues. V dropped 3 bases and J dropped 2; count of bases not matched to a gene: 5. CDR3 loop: CASSSGTTPYEQYF. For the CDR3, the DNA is TGCGCCAGCAGCTCCGGGACTACCCCCTACGAGCAGTACTTC.

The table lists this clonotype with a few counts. Here the CDR3 reads CASSQRADSPPPEAFF. DNA of the CDR3: TGTGCCAGCAGCCAACGGGCTGATAGTCCACCCCCTGAAGCTTTCTTT. The rearrangement links TRBV4-2 to TRBJ1-1; D gene ambiguous. With 2 bases removed from V and 6 bases from J, the gap between germline ends came to 19 bases. The CDR3 consists of 16 residues. Germline CDR1 LGHNA, CDR2 YNFKEQ.

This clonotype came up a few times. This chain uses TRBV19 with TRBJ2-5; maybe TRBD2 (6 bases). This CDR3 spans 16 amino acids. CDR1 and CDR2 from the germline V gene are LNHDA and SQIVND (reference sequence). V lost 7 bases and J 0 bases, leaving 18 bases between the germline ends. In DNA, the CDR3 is TGTGCCAGTATATGCCGTACGGGAGCCCACCAAGAGACCCAGTACTTC. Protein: CASICRTGAHQETQYF.

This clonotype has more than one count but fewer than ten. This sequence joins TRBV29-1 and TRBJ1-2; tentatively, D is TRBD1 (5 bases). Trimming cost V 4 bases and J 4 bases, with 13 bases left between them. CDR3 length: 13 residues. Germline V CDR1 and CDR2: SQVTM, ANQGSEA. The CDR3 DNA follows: TGCAGCGTTGTCGCACAGGCATCCTATGGCTACACCTTC. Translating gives CSVVAQASYGYTF. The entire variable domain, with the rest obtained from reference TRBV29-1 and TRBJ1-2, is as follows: SAVISQKPSRDICQRGTSLTIQCQVDSQVTMMFWYRQQPGQSLTLIATANQGSEATYESGFVIDKFPISRPNLTFSTLTVSNMSPEDSSIYLCSVVAQASYGYTFGSGTRLTVV.

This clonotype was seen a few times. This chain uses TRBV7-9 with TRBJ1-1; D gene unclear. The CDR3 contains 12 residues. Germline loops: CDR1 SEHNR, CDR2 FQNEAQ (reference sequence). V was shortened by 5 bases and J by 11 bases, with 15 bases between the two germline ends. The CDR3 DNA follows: TGTGCCAGCAGCCCCACCAGTCTGGGTGCTTTCTTT. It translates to CASSPTSLGAFF.